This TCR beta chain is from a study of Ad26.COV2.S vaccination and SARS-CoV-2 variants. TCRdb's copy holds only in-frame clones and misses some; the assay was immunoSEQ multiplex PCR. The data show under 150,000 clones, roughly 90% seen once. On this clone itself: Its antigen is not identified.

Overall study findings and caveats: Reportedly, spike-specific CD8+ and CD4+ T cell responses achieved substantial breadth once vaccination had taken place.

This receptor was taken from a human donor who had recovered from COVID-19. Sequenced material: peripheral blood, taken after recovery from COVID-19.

DNA for the CDR3: TGTGCCAGCAGCTTACGGGTGACTGGGGCCAACGTCCTGACTTTC. Amino acids: CASSLRVTGANVLTF. This rearrangement joins TRBV7-2 to TRBJ2-6; no clear D. The V gene's germline CDR1 is SGHTA and CDR2 FQGNSA. The CDR3 length is 15 residues. Deletions cut 2 bases from V and 2 bases from J, with 7 bases between.